A single sample gave rise to the 9 T cell receptor beta chains below, sequenced in a study of control samples from healthy donors and cancer patients (dated by TCRdb to 2019 to 2021). Library method: the immunoSEQ multiplex PCR assay. The table comes from immuneACCESS by way of TCRdb, which keeps in-frame sequences with V and J called. Part of the clones is missing from these tables; in studies checked, under half for an unresolved V gene and the rest for unknown reasons. The sample table shows under 110,000 clones, and approximately 90% are seen once. In total, the top ten clones hold more than 7% of the sample. Sequencing was done on a sample of blood. These receptors were obtained from a man aged 30-40 years in good health.

The chain carries TRBV6-2 or TRBV6-3 and TRBJ2-5; no definite D call. CDR3 size: 11 residues. The V end was cut by 2 bases, the J end by 4 bases, with 2 bases between. Germline assignment: CDR1 MNHEY and CDR2 SVGEGT. The CDR3 region is CASSYIETQYF. CDR3 in DNA: TGTGCCAGCAGTTACATAGAGACCCAGTACTTC.

The V gene is TRBV9, the J gene TRBJ2-3, with 7 bases fitting TRBD1. Germline assignment: CDR1 SGDLS and CDR2 YYNGEE. The V and J ends lost 3 bases and 1 base, in that order; junction bases with no gene match: 23. The CDR3 sequence is 21 residues long. CDR3 in amino acids: CASSAPLPGQRYLSGTDTQYF. CDR3 sequence (DNA): TGTGCCAGCAGCGCCCCTCTCCCGGGACAGAGATACCTATCCGGCACAGATACGCAGTATTTT.

The chain employs TRBV18 and TRBJ2-5, with TRBD2 identical over 7 bases. Per the germline V gene, CDR1 is KGHSH and CDR2 is LQKENI. This CDR3 comprises 12 residues. V was clipped by 6 bases and J by 5 bases; unmatched bases: 3. CDR3 amino acids: CASSTGGETQYF. In nucleotides, the CDR3 is TGTGCCAGCTCTACGGGAGGCGAGACCCAGTACTTC.

The chain has TRBV11-3 and TRBJ2-2; D is unresolved. Trimming took 5 bases from V and 6 from J, leaving 10 bases between them. CDR1 and CDR2 (germline): SGHNT, YENEEA. This CDR3 is 13 amino acids long. This CDR3 reads CASSITFPGELFF. CDR3 nucleotides: TGTGCCAGCAGCATAACCTTCCCCGGGGAGCTGTTTTTT.

V and J are TRBV7-2 and TRBJ2-7, with 15 bases that match TRBD2. The V gene's germline CDR1 is SGHTA and CDR2 FQGNSA. Unmatched junction bases numbered 5, after V lost 5 bases and J lost 3 bases. The CDR3 consists of 16 residues. The CDR3 protein is CASSLPGLAGGYEQYF. The CDR3 bases are TGTGCCAGCAGCCTACCGGGACTAGCGGGAGGCTACGAGCAGTACTTC.

The chain carries TRBV28 and TRBJ2-6; no reliable D call. This CDR3 spans 14 amino acids. Trimming took 6 bases from V and 0 from J, leaving 6 bases between them. Germline loops: CDR1 MDHEN, CDR2 SYDVKM. CDR3 protein: CASSETSGANVLTF. DNA for the CDR3: TGTGCCAGCAGCGAGACCTCTGGGGCCAACGTCCTGACTTTC.

The genes are TRBV7-9 and TRBJ2-1; 7 nucleotides line up with TRBD2. Germline V lookup: CDR1 SEHNR, CDR2 FQNEAQ (reference sequence). V lost 7 bases and J lost 6; bases outside the gene matches: 12. This CDR3 region has 15 residues. CDR3 protein: CASIVGGLIGNEQFF. CDR3 DNA sequence: TGTGCCAGCATCGTCGGGGGGTTAATTGGCAATGAGCAGTTCTTC.

The chain uses TRBV24-1 and TRBJ1-2, with D maybe TRBD1 (5 bases). Germline CDR1 reads KGHDR; CDR2 reads SFDVKD. V was cut by 0 bases and J by 6 bases, with 10 bases left in between. There are 14 residues in the CDR3. The CDR3 is CATSDLRGKDGYTF. Written as DNA, the CDR3 is TGTGCCACCAGTGATTTGCGGGGGAAGGATGGCTACACCTTC.

J is TRBJ2-3 and V is TRBV25-1; D might be TRBD1 or TRBD2, each matching 5 bases. The length of the CDR3 is 13 residues. The V and J ends lost 1 base and 10 bases respectively, with 12 bases between them. CDR1 is MGHDK and CDR2 is SYGVNS in the germline V gene. The CDR3 is CASSEWDAQSQYF. The DNA for the CDR3 is TGTGCCAGCAGTGAATGGGACGCCCAATCGCAGTATTTT.